This TCR beta chain was profiled in a study of T cell responses to AZD1222 COVID-19 vaccine. Sequenced by immunoSEQ multiplex PCR; TCRdb stores in-frame clones only, minus some. This table has approximately 220,000 clones, roughly 91% appearing once. Study outcomes and limitations: There were repertoire samples only from the period after the peak T cell response. Nearly half of spike-specific TCRs reportedly go after variant regions that carry no mutations. When two AZD1222 doses had been given, Spike-specific TCR breadth and depth rose.

The CDR3 totals 15 residues. CDR1 SGDLS and CDR2 YYNGEE come from the germline V gene. Losses at the gene ends were 3 bases for V and 4 bases for J; bases not matched to a gene: 6. This clone was seen a single time. Its antigen remains unknown. This clonotype originated in an adult in good health. J is TRBJ2-3 and V is TRBV9, with 9 bases aligning to TRBD1. Source: peripheral blood, taken on day 0 of MenACWY control vaccination. CDR3 bases: TGTGCCAGCAGCGGGGGGACAGGGAAGGCAGATACGCAGTATTTT. Translation gives CASSGGTGKADTQYF.